A selection of T cell receptor beta chains follows, all from one sample in a study of blood T cell repertoires in COVID-19. TCRdb's copy holds only in-frame clones and misses some; the assay was immunoSEQ multiplex PCR. The sample carries hundreds of thousands of clones, 83% recorded once. Sequenced input: peripheral blood. The source is a woman in her twenties or thirties with COVID-19, enrolled during active disease. The conserved cysteine and the conserved F or W are not part of the CDR3 here.

v_gene	CDR3aa
TRBV6-1	ASSERSQGTSPLH
TRBV9	ASSASGATDTQY
TRBV5-1	ASSTGQVVNTEAF
TRBV30	AWSEKRTGGRPMNTEAF
TRBV19	ASSSTGTGVGYGYT
TRBV24-1	ASQGGSSNQPQH
TRBV6-5	ASSPGQGDEQF
TRBV28	ASSLSTGYSYEQY
TRBV6-5	ASSTEGNTIY
TRBV30	AQGGRDTYEQY
TRBV11-3	ASSLDSYRNEQF
TRBV3-1/TRBV3-2	ASSHNRVGENGYT
TRBV29-1	SALDRTQNTIY
TRBV2	ASSGDREGTQY
TRBV6-1	ASSGRGRISNYGYT
TRBV7-6	ASSVSGTPLAGHGTDTQY
TRBV2	ASNNRDRDYGAF
TRBV9	ASSEGGVSWGYT
TRBV5-1	ASSLGRTGVLQGNTIY
TRBV27	ASSFRRTANTEAF
TRBV15	ATSRDSISELAKNIQY